The 32 T cell receptor beta chains reported below all come from one sample, sequenced in a study of stem cell transplantation in POMP-related autoinflammatory disease listed by TCRdb under 2021. Libraries were prepared through the immunoSEQ multiplex PCR assay. This is the immuneACCESS table as TCRdb keeps it, with only in-frame sequences that have V and J called. A part of the clones is gone; compared with another copy, unresolved V genes explain less than half, and the rest is unexplained. Recorded for this sample are 7,500 or so clones; roughly four fifths of them occurred a single time. The ten largest make up 3.5% to 5% of the sample. Sequences were obtained from a CXCR5-defined cell subset from PBMCs. All receptors derive from a human donor in good health.

The chain carries TRBV27 and TRBJ2-7, with no clear D. V lost 10 bases and J 0 bases, leaving 10 bases between the germline ends. This CDR3 has 12 residues. Germline V gives CDR1 MNHEY, CDR2 SMNVEV (reference sequence). The CDR3 nucleotides read TGTGCCACGGTTAGCCCCTCCTACGAGCAGTACTTC. This encodes CATVSPSYEQYF.

The chain carries TRBV5-6 and TRBJ1-6; the D is unclear. Trimming removed 1 base from V and 4 bases from J, with 9 bases in between. This CDR3 spans 15 amino acids. CDR1 and CDR2 (germline): SGHDT, YYEEEE. CDR3 amino acids: CASSLTVAYNSPLHF. The DNA of the CDR3 is TGTGCCAGCAGCTTGACAGTCGCTTATAATTCACCCCTCCACTTT.

The rearrangement links TRBV30 to TRBJ1-2, with 8 positions matching TRBD1. The CDR3 length is 13 residues. The germline CDR1 and CDR2 sequences are GTSNPN and SVGIG (reference sequence). V dropped 0 bases and J dropped 8; count of bases not matched to a gene: 5. The CDR3 DNA follows: TGTGCCTGGAGTGTTGCAGGGGGCGCAGGCTACACCTTC. Translated: CAWSVAGGAGYTF.

This rearrangement joins TRBV14 to TRBJ2-1; D is undetermined. This CDR3 comprises 15 residues. V lost 4 bases and J 4 bases, leaving 14 bases between the germline ends. Germline CDR1 and CDR2: SGHDN and FVKESK. Here the CDR3 DNA reads TGTGCCAGCAGCCTCCGTCCGCCGAGGTACAATGAGCAGTTCTTC. Protein sequence: CASSLRPPRYNEQFF.

This chain uses TRBV15 with TRBJ1-5; D is possibly TRBD1 (5 bases). With 5 bases removed from V and 2 bases from J, the gap between germline ends came to 16 bases. The CDR3 loop spans 16 amino acids. From germline, CDR1 is LNHNV and CDR2 YYDKDF (reference sequence). The CDR3 protein is CATSPGAAVGNQPQHF. CDR3 coding DNA: TGTGCCACCAGCCCTGGGGCCGCGGTGGGCAATCAGCCCCAGCATTTT.

This clone was detected a few times. This chain joins TRBV4-2 and TRBJ1-6; D may be TRBD1 (6 bases). Germline CDR1 LGHNA, CDR2 YNFKEQ. This CDR3 contains 15 residues. V gave up 0 bases and J gave up 16 bases, with 19 bases separating them. The CDR3 loop reads CASSQDMRTDAPLHF. The CDR3 DNA sequence: TGTGCCAGCAGCCAAGATATGAGGACAGATGCTCCTCTCCACTTT.

The rearrangement links TRBV9 to TRBJ2-1; D is possibly TRBD1 or TRBD2 (6 bases each). V lost 4 bases to trimming and J lost 3 bases, with 17 bases between them. This CDR3 comprises 16 residues. The germline gives CDR1 SGDLS, CDR2 YYNGEE. The CDR3 loop is CASSPGAWIIYNEQFF. CDR3 sequence (DNA): TGTGCCAGCAGCCCGGGGGCCTGGATAATCTACAATGAGCAGTTCTTC. The complete variable domain, with remaining parts taken from reference TRBV9 and TRBJ2-1, reads DSGVTQTPKHLITATGQRVTLRCSPRSGDLSVYWYQQSLDQGLQFLIQYYNGEERAKGNILERFSAQQFPDLHSELNLSSLELGDSALYFCASSPGAWIIYNEQFFGPGTRLTVL.

The CDR3 is CASQRGLADEQYF. DNA of the CDR3: TGTGCCAGCCAGCGGGGACTAGCAGACGAGCAGTACTTC. The chain carries TRBV6-1 and TRBJ2-7; 9 bases match TRBD2. Germline CDR1 MNHNS, CDR2 SASEGT. The V gene end was trimmed by 8 bases and the J gene end by 5 bases; junction bases not matched to a gene: 7. The CDR3 contains 13 residues.

This chain links TRBV6-5 with TRBJ2-7, with TRBD1 matching 10 bases. With 6 bases clipped from V and 6 bases from J, the junction kept 11 bases outside the gene matches. The CDR3 has 15 residues. The germline V gene has CDR1 MNHEY and CDR2 SVGAGI. This CDR3 is CASSRQGATEGEQYF. CDR3 sequence (DNA): TGTGCCAGCAGCCGACAGGGGGCAACGGAGGGCGAGCAGTACTTC.

This chain uses TRBV2 with TRBJ2-2; maybe TRBD1 (6 bases). The CDR3 is 15 residues long. Germline V CDR1 and CDR2: SNHLY, FYNNEI. Trimming stripped 6 bases from V and 0 bases from J, with 11 bases between. The CDR3: CASREQGTNTGELFF. Written as DNA, the CDR3 is TGTGCCAGCAGGGAACAGGGAACGAACACCGGGGAGCTGTTTTTT.

The chain has TRBV28 and TRBJ2-7; D is possibly TRBD1 or TRBD2 (5 bases each). This CDR3 region has 15 residues. Trimming took 4 bases from V and 1 from J, leaving 14 bases between them. Germline lookup yields CDR1 MDHEN and CDR2 SYDVKM. The CDR3 nucleotides read TGTGCCAGCAGTTACACCGGGACGGGATCCTACGAGCAGTACTTC. Translated: CASSYTGTGSYEQYF.

This chain connects TRBV21-1 to TRBJ1-1. TRBV21-1 is a known pseudogene. There are 15 residues in the CDR3. The CDR3 here is CASSKSQEPDTEAFF. The CDR3 bases are TGTGCCAGCAGCAAATCCCAGGAGCCGGACACTGAAGCTTTCTTT.

The chain has TRBV6-5 and TRBJ2-3, with D unresolved. Germline V lookup: CDR1 MNHEY, CDR2 SVGAGI. Deletions cut 3 bases from V and 0 bases from J, with 10 bases between. The CDR3 is 15 amino acids. CDR3 region: CASSYYGLSTDTQYF. CDR3 sequence (DNA): TGTGCCAGCAGTTATTACGGGCTCAGCACAGATACGCAGTATTTT.

This rearrangement joins TRBV9 to TRBJ2-5, with D maybe TRBD2 (5 bases). This CDR3 has 13 residues. Trimming took 5 bases from V and 2 from J, leaving 10 bases between them. Germline values: CDR1 SGDLS, CDR2 YYNGEE. Written as DNA, the CDR3 is TGTGCCAGCAGTGTCGGGGAGCAAGAGACCCAGTACTTC. Its protein product is CASSVGEQETQYF.

The V gene is TRBV11-2, the J gene TRBJ2-5; 12 nucleotides match TRBD1. The V and J ends lost 5 bases and 12 bases, in that order; junction bases with no gene match: 10. Germline lookup yields CDR1 SGHAT and CDR2 FQNNGV. The CDR3 has 14 residues. The CDR3 DNA reads as TGTGCCAGCAGCCCTACCGGGACAGGGGGCGCGGAGTACTTC. It translates to CASSPTGTGGAEYF.

The CDR3 is CATGQAAYEQYF. The CDR3 DNA follows: TGTGCCACCGGGCAGGCGGCCTACGAGCAGTACTTC. V gene TRBV15 combines with J gene TRBJ2-7; D is ambiguous. The germline gives CDR1 LNHNV, CDR2 YYDKDF (reference sequence). The V end lost 8 bases, the J end lost 2 bases, and 10 bases lay between the germline ends. The CDR3 sequence is 12 residues long.

V gene TRBV4-2 combines with J gene TRBJ2-6; either TRBD1 or TRBD2 may fit D (5 bases each). The CDR3 spans 17 residues. The germline V and J ends were trimmed by 1 base and 1 base, with 11 bases remaining between them. The germline gives CDR1 LGHNA, CDR2 YNFKEQ. CDR3 coding DNA: TGTGCCAGCAGCCAAGGGGGCCGGGGTTCTGGGGCCAACGTCCTGACTTTC. This translates into CASSQGGRGSGANVLTF.

This clone is a singleton in its sample. This chain links TRBV7-6 with TRBJ2-7; D call uncertain. V lost 5 bases and J lost 1, with 12 bases in between. Germline V gene lookup returns CDR1 SGHVS and CDR2 FNYEAQ. The CDR3 has 14 amino acids. In nucleotides, the CDR3 is TGTGCCAGCAGCCCTAAGGCCGGGTCCTACGAGCAGTACTTC. This gives the protein CASSPKAGSYEQYF.

V is TRBV7-2 and J is TRBJ2-7; D is undetermined. This CDR3 contains 11 residues. The germline gives CDR1 SGHTA, CDR2 FQGNSA. V gave up 5 bases and J gave up 3 bases, with 5 bases separating them. The CDR3 DNA is TGTGCCAGCAGCCCAAACTACGAGCAGTACTTC. It yields the protein CASSPNYEQYF.

V gene TRBV19 combines with J gene TRBJ1-6, with 9 bases aligning to TRBD1. The CDR3 has 15 amino acids. V lost 6 bases and J lost 6; bases outside the gene matches: 6. The germline V gene encodes CDR1 LNHDA and CDR2 SQIVND (reference sequence). The CDR3 region is CASSQIQGANSPLHF. In DNA form, the CDR3 reads TGTGCCAGTAGCCAGATACAGGGGGCTAATTCACCCCTCCACTTT.

The chain recombines TRBV15 with TRBJ1-4; D uncertain. The CDR3 runs 16 residues. Germline V gives CDR1 LNHNV, CDR2 YYDKDF (reference sequence). The V end was cut by 3 bases, the J end by 3 bases, with 14 bases between. CDR3 in DNA: TGTGCCACCAGCAGGGGTTATTTTGCGGCTAATGAAAAACTGTTTTTT. It translates to CATSRGYFAANEKLFF.

V gene TRBV6-5 combines with J gene TRBJ2-7; D is ambiguous. CDR1 and CDR2 (germline): MNHEY, SVGAGI. The V gene lost 2 bases and the J gene lost 7 bases, with 15 bases spanning the gap. The CDR3 sequence is 14 residues long. The CDR3 nucleotides are TGTGCCAGCAGTTACAGTGTAGGTCCTAGTGAGCAGTACTTC. This translates into CASSYSVGPSEQYF.

The rearrangement links TRBV5-8 to TRBJ2-5; D may be TRBD1 (5 bases). This CDR3 contains 16 residues. Trimming removed 3 bases at V and 5 bases at J, with 20 bases between. CDR1 is SGHTS, CDR2 YDEGEE, per germline. CDR3 DNA sequence: TGTGCCAGCAGCTGGTCCATACAGGCTCAATGGGAGACCCAGTACTTC. Protein product: CASSWSIQAQWETQYF.

The chain couples TRBV5-6 to TRBJ2-1, with 7 bases identical to TRBD1. CDR3 size: 15 residues. Germline V gene lookup returns CDR1 SGHDT and CDR2 YYEEEE. V lost 0 bases to trimming and J lost 4 bases; unmatched junction nucleotides: 4. CDR3 in DNA: TGTGCCAGCAGCTTGGTGACAGGGAGTTACAATGAGCAGTTCTTC. Amino acids: CASSLVTGSYNEQFF. The full variable domain, its missing parts supplied by reference TRBV5-6 and TRBJ2-1, is DAGVTQSPTHLIKTRGQQVTLRCSPKSGHDTVSWYQQALGQGPQFIFQYYEEEERQRGNFPDRFSGHQFPNYSSELNVNALLLGDSALYLCASSLVTGSYNEQFFGPGTRLTVL.

The chain combines TRBV12-2 with TRBJ2-6; no DNA check was done on the table's D call, TRBD1. TRBV12-2 constitutes a pseudogene. The CDR3 spans 16 residues. The CDR3 coding sequence is TGTGCAAGTCGCACGCACACACAAAGTCGGGCCAACGTCCTGACTTTC. Its translation: CASRTHTQSRANVLTF.

The chain combines TRBV2 with TRBJ2-7; 9 nucleotides agree with TRBD1. The CDR3 spans 14 residues. V dropped 4 bases and J dropped 2; count of bases not matched to a gene: 3. Germline V gene lookup returns CDR1 SNHLY and CDR2 FYNNEI. The CDR3 region has the DNA TGTGCCAGCAGTGGGGACAGGGCGACCTACGAGCAGTACTTC. Its protein is CASSGDRATYEQYF.

In the case of this clone: The same CDR3 arises from other DNA sequences in this sample as well. The CDR3 sequence: CASSQAGMNTEAFF. The CDR3, as DNA: TGTGCCAGCAGCCAAGCAGGGATGAACACTGAAGCTTTCTTT. The chain carries TRBV14 and TRBJ1-1; D is perhaps TRBD1 (5 bases). There are 14 residues in the CDR3. Trimming removed 1 base at V and 0 bases at J, with 6 bases between. The germline CDR1 and CDR2 sequences are SGHDN and FVKESK. The entire variable domain, with the rest obtained from reference TRBV14 and TRBJ1-1, is as follows: EAGVTQFPSHSVIEKGQTVTLRCDPISGHDNLYWYRRVMGKEIKFLLHFVKESKQDESGMPNNRFLAERTGGTYSTLKVQPAELEDSGVYFCASSQAGMNTEAFFGQGTRLTVV.

The J gene is TRBJ1-2, the V gene TRBV4-1; D ambiguous. The CDR3 is 15 amino acids. Germline CDR1 and CDR2: MGHRA and YSYEKL. The ends were cut back, 5 bases at V and 4 bases at J, with 17 bases in the middle. CDR3 DNA: TGCGCCAGCAGCGAAGCCGCAGGCGTAGGCTATGGCTACACCTTC. Translation: CASSEAAGVGYGYTF.

This clone occurred a few times. The chain uses TRBV11-2 and TRBJ1-1; possible D gene TRBD1, 6 bases. The germline CDR1 and CDR2 sequences are SGHAT and FQNNGV. The CDR3 consists of 16 residues. Trimming took 8 bases from V and 5 from J, leaving 24 bases between them. In DNA form, the CDR3 reads TGTGCCAGCGTCGATATCGCCGGGACAATTTTGACTGAAGCTTTCTTT. Amino acid sequence: CASVDIAGTILTEAFF.

This clone was counted a few times. One end of the junction does not line up with germline, which may come from a read error. This chain uses TRBV19 with TRBJ2-1; maybe TRBD1 (6 bases). This CDR3 is built from 13 residues. Germline V gene sequence: CDR1 LNHDA, CDR2 SQIVND (reference sequence). The CDR3 DNA follows: TGTGCCAGTAGGATTTTGGGTGGGGGCCAGACTGTCTTC. This sequence encodes CASRILGGGQTVF. The variable domain in full, completed from reference TRBV19 and TRBJ2-1, reads DGGITQSPKYLFRKEGQNVTLSCEQNLNHDAMYWYRQDPGQGLRLIYYSQIVNDFQKGDIAEGYSVSREKKESFPLTVTSAQKNPTAFYLCASRILGGGQTVFGPGTRLTVL.

The chain is built from TRBV19 and TRBJ2-5, with D tentatively TRBD1 (6 bases). Germline loops: CDR1 LNHDA, CDR2 SQIVND (reference sequence). This CDR3 region has 13 residues. With 5 bases removed from V and 5 bases from J, the gap between germline ends came to 12 bases. DNA for the CDR3: TGTGCCAGTAGTGAAACTAGGGGGGAGACCCAGTACTTC. As protein: CASSETRGETQYF. Full variable domain (remainder filled in from reference TRBV19 and TRBJ2-5): DGGITQSPKYLFRKEGQNVTLSCEQNLNHDAMYWYRQDPGQGLRLIYYSQIVNDFQKGDIAEGYSVSREKKESFPLTVTSAQKNPTAFYLCASSETRGETQYFGPGTRLLVL.

The chain combines TRBV21-1 with TRBJ1-2. TRBV21-1 is labeled a pseudogene. The CDR3 has 18 amino acids. The CDR3 DNA reads as TGTGCCAGCAGCACCTACGGAAGACGCTTTGAATTCTGGGGTGGCTACACCTTC. Translation gives CASSTYGRRFEFWGGYTF.